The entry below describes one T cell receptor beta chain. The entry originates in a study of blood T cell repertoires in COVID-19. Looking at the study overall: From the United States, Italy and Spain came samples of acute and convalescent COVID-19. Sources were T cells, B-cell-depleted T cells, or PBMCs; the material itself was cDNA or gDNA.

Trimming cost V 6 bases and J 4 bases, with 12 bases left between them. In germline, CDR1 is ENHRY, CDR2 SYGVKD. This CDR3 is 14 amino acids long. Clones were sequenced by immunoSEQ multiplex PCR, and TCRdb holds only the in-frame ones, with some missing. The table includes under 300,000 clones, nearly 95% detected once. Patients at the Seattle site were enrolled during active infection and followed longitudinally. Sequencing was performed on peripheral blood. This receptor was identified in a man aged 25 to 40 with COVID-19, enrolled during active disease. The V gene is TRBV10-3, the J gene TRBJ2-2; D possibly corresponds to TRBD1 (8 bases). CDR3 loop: CAIRQGGSTGELFF. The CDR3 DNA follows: TGTGCCATCAGACAGGGGGGGAGCACCGGGGAGCTGTTTTTT.